This entry features one T cell receptor (beta chain) sequence. Its antigen specificity is not known. No per-base quality is available; no much larger clone lies one base away. The record originates from a study of control samples from healthy donors and cancer patients (dated by TCRdb to the early 2020s). Germline trimming: 5 bases from V, 6 bases from J; junction bases outside gene matches: 10. The CDR3 sequence holds 16 residues, the cysteine and phenylalanine included. CDR3 DNA is the only sequence kept; it has 48 bases, read in frame from the first base. The germline V gene (reference sequence) specifies SEHNR as CDR1 and FQNEAQ as CDR2. Libraries were made using the immunoSEQ multiplex PCR assay. What TCRdb holds here is the immuneACCESS table cut down to in-frame rearrangements. Part of the clones is not present; checked against another copy, under half of the missing clones reflect an unresolved V gene, and the others are unexplained. This sample has fewer than 150,000 clones in its table, and approximately 90% of those were observed once. The ten most abundant clones make up 7.8% of the sample.

This receptor was identified in a woman younger than 30 in good health. This chain is built from TRBV7-9 and TRBJ1-2; TRBD1 matches 12 bases in the middle. The material sequenced was blood. This receptor has the CDR3 CASSPAGGQGAHGYTF. The sequence in DNA is TGTGCCAGCAGCCCCGCCGGGGGACAGGGGGCGCATGGCTACACCTTC.